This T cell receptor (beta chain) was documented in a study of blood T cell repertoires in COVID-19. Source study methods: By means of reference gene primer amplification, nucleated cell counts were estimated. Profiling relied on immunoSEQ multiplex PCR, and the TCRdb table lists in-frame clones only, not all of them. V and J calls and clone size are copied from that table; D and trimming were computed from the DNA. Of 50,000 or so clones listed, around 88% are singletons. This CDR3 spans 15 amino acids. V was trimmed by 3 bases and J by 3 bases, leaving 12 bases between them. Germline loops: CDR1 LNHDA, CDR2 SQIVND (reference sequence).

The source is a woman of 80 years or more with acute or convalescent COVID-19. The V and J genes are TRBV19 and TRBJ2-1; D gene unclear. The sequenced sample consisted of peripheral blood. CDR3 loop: CASSIGQSLYNEQFF. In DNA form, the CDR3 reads TGTGCCAGTAGTATTGGCCAATCCCTCTACAATGAGCAGTTCTTC.